The 23 T cell receptor beta chains below were found in one sample sequenced in a study of control samples from healthy donors and cancer patients. Using immunoSEQ multiplex PCR, the repertoire was profiled, and TCRdb retains in-frame clones only, with some absent. The sample gives around 130,000 clones, approximately 91% of which show up once; roughly 3.2% is in the top ten. The sample consisted of blood. The origin of the receptors is a middle-aged man in good health.

The chain employs TRBV28 and TRBJ1-5, with D hard to call. Per germline, CDR1 MDHEN and CDR2 SYDVKM. The CDR3 loop spans 12 amino acids. Trimming removed 7 bases from V and 7 bases from J, with 11 bases in between. This chain's CDR3 is CASNSGAQPQHF. CDR3 sequence (DNA): TGTGCCAGCAACAGTGGAGCCCAGCCCCAGCATTTT.

In this sample, this clone turned up once. V and J are TRBV1 and TRBJ1-1. TRBV1 is an annotated pseudogene. This CDR3 contains 16 residues. The CDR3 spells CTSSQVSEVLNTEAFF. The CDR3 DNA is TGCACCAGCAGCCAAGTGTCCGAGGTGCTGAACACTGAAGCTTTCTTT.

V gene TRBV5-1 combines with J gene TRBJ2-7, with D uncertain. CDR3 size: 11 residues. The germline gives CDR1 SGHRS, CDR2 YFSETQ. V was cut by 2 bases and J by 7 bases, with 7 bases left in between. The CDR3 DNA is TGCGCCAGCAGCTTCAGGCGGGAGCAGTACTTC. The encoded protein is CASSFRREQYF.

This clone has only a few counts. V is TRBV7-2 and J is TRBJ1-6; D ambiguous. In germline, CDR1 is SGHTA, CDR2 FQGNSA. The CDR3 contains 15 residues. Trimming shortened V by 1 base and J by 7 bases, and 11 bases separated the two germline ends. CDR3 loop: CASSLGGTSNSPLHF. Written as DNA, the CDR3 is TGTGCCAGCAGCTTAGGGGGTACCTCAAATTCACCCCTCCACTTT. Full variable domain (rest looked up from reference TRBV7-2 and TRBJ1-6): GAGVSQSPSNKVTEKGKDVELRCDPISGHTALYWYRQSLGQGLEFLIYFQGNSAPDKSGLPSDRFSAERTGGSVSTLTIQRTQQEDSAVYLCASSLGGTSNSPLHFGNGTRLTVT.

The rearrangement joins TRBV24-1 to TRBJ1-2; 9 bases agree with TRBD1. Germline-derived CDR1 and CDR2 are KGHDR and SFDVKD. V shed 4 bases and J 8 bases; nucleotides not matched to a gene: 7. This CDR3 has 14 amino acids. CDR3 coding DNA: TGTGCCACCAGTGACCTGGACAGGGGAGGAGGCTACACCTTC. Translating it yields CATSDLDRGGGYTF.

The CDR3 sequence: CSASRGTEAFF. In DNA, the CDR3 is TGCAGTGCTAGTCGGGGGACTGAAGCTTTCTTT. This rearrangement joins TRBV20-1 to TRBJ1-1; TRBD1 might be the D (5 bases). The CDR3 length is 11 residues. Germline CDR1 reads DFQATT; CDR2 reads SNEGSKA (reference sequence). The ends were cut back, 3 bases at V and 5 bases at J, with 7 bases in the middle.

The chain is built from TRBV7-9 and TRBJ2-6, with 7 bases aligning to TRBD2. This CDR3 region has 18 residues. Germline V gene lookup returns CDR1 SEHNR and CDR2 FQNEAQ (reference sequence). Trimming at V came to 6 bases and at J to 1 base, leaving 12 bases not matched to a gene. In DNA form, the CDR3 reads TGTGCCAGCAGGGAAACGGGACGGACTAGTTCTGGGGCCAACGTCCTGACTTTC. Protein sequence: CASRETGRTSSGANVLTF.

CDR3 region: CAISAYVSRGSGYEQFF. Here the CDR3 DNA reads TGTGCCATCAGTGCGTACGTCTCGCGGGGGTCAGGTTATGAGCAGTTCTTC. The chain joins TRBV10-3 to TRBJ2-1, with TRBD2 identical over 7 bases. CDR1 and CDR2 (germline): ENHRY, SYGVKD. The ends lost 4 bases at V and 8 bases at J; junction bases unmatched: 17. The length of the CDR3 is 17 residues.

CDR3 coding DNA: TGTGCCTGGGGACAGGTCTTAAACACCGGGGAGCTGTTTTTT. This codes for CAWGQVLNTGELFF. V is TRBV30 and J is TRBJ2-2; the match to TRBD1 covers 7 bases. The CDR3 loop spans 14 amino acids. The junction had 5 bases not matched to a gene; V was cut back by 5 bases and J by 2 bases. From germline, CDR1 is GTSNPN and CDR2 SVGIG (reference sequence).

This clone was recorded only once. This chain joins TRBV2 and TRBJ2-3; 11 positions match TRBD2. V gave up 7 bases and J gave up 6 bases; unmatched junction bases: 3. This CDR3 contains 13 residues. The germline V gene has CDR1 SNHLY and CDR2 FYNNEI. DNA of the CDR3: TGTGCCAGCACTAGCGGGGGGTTGGATACGCAGTATTTT. The encoded protein is CASTSGGLDTQYF.

The chain joins TRBV28 to TRBJ1-2, with TRBD1 as a possible D gene (5 bases). V was cut by 7 bases and J by 7 bases, with 13 bases left in between. The length of the CDR3 is 12 residues. CDR1 is MDHEN and CDR2 is SYDVKM in the germline V gene. The CDR3 DNA reads as TGTGCCAGCACAGGGACGGATGGTGGCTACACCTTC. It translates to CASTGTDGGYTF.

The V call is TRBV11-1, the J call TRBJ2-7; TRBD1 matches 7 bases. The CDR3 is 14 residues long. Trimming at V came to 5 bases and at J to 7 bases, leaving 11 bases not matched to a gene. CDR1 is SGHAT, CDR2 FQDESV, per germline (reference sequence). The CDR3 bases are TGTGCCAGCAGCAAGACAGGGAACACGAGGGAGCAGTACTTC. Its protein product is CASSKTGNTREQYF.

About this clone: At one end the junction does not follow the germline gene, possibly because of a read error. The V gene is TRBV7-9, the J gene TRBJ2-7; no clear D gene. In germline, CDR1 is SEHNR, CDR2 FQNEAQ (reference sequence). This CDR3 region has 12 residues. CDR3 nucleotide sequence: TGTGCCAGCAGCTCCCTAACACAGATCGTGGTTTTC. Amino acids: CASSSLTQIVVF.

In its sample, this clone was seen a few times. V gene TRBV7-8 combines with J gene TRBJ2-7; 11 positions match TRBD1. The CDR3 totals 15 residues. J gave up 6 bases and V 8 bases, and 12 bases lay outside the gene matches. CDR1 is SGHVS and CDR2 is FQNEAQ in the germline V gene. For the CDR3, the DNA is TGTGCCAGCCGGCCGGATGGACAGGGGGCTAGCGAGCAGTACTTC. Protein product: CASRPDGQGASEQYF. Complete variable domain (other parts from reference TRBV7-8 and TRBJ2-7): GAGVSQSPRYKVAKRGQDVALRCDPISGHVSLFWYQQALGQGPEFLTYFQNEAQLDKSGLPSDRFFAERPEGSVSTLKIQRTQQEDSAVYLCASRPDGQGASEQYFGPGTRLTVT.

The V and J genes are TRBV18 and TRBJ2-7; 9 positions agree with TRBD1. The CDR3 length is 18 residues. In germline, CDR1 is KGHSH, CDR2 LQKENI. The junction had 19 bases not matched to a gene; V was cut back by 4 bases and J by 6 bases. The CDR3 DNA reads TGTGCCAGCTCACGTTCCGTCCCCTCCGGGACAGGGTCTGGCGAGCAGTACTTC. Protein: CASSRSVPSGTGSGEQYF.

The CDR3 reads CASSKVGGQGKPTEAFF. The CDR3 DNA reads as TGTGCCAGCAGCAAAGTAGGGGGACAGGGGAAACCCACTGAAGCTTTCTTT. This sequence joins TRBV21-1 and TRBJ1-1; the table's D gene call, TRBD1, was not cross checked with the DNA. TRBV21-1 is a pseudogene. The CDR3 spans 17 residues.

This clone has just a few counts. The J gene is TRBJ2-2, the V gene TRBV4-1; D is unclear. CDR3 length: 12 amino acids. V lost 3 bases to trimming and J lost 5 bases, with 4 bases between them. Per the germline V gene, CDR1 is MGHRA and CDR2 is YSYEKL. The CDR3 bases are TGCGCCAGCAGCCACGGGACCGGGGAGCTGTTTTTT. Translation: CASSHGTGELFF.

This chain joins TRBV27 and TRBJ1-1; unclear D gene. Germline CDR1 and CDR2: MNHEY and SMNVEV (reference sequence). This CDR3 region has 13 residues. Trimming took 3 bases from V and 0 from J, leaving 5 bases between them. CDR3 nucleotides: TGTGCCAGCAGTTTCGGGATGAACACTGAAGCTTTCTTT. Translating gives CASSFGMNTEAFF.

The V gene is TRBV28, the J gene TRBJ2-7; D is perhaps TRBD1 or TRBD2 (6 bases each). From germline, CDR1 is MDHEN and CDR2 SYDVKM. The CDR3 contains 13 residues. Trimming removed 6 bases at V and 0 bases at J, with 9 bases between. The CDR3, as DNA: TGTGCCAGCAGGAGGGGGGCCTCCTACGAGCAGTACTTC. It yields the protein CASRRGASYEQYF.

The V call is TRBV7-3, the J call TRBJ2-1, with D maybe TRBD1 (5 bases). CDR1 is SGHTA and CDR2 is FQGTGA in the germline V gene. This CDR3 has 12 amino acids. V was clipped by 5 bases and J by 9 bases, with 11 bases between them. The CDR3 DNA reads as TGTGCCAGCAGCGGGGCAGGTGGTGAGCAGTTCTTC. As protein: CASSGAGGEQFF.

The chain carries TRBV7-8 and TRBJ1-1; D unclear. V was clipped by 5 bases and J by 4 bases, with 14 bases between them. The CDR3 is made up of 14 amino acids. Germline lookup yields CDR1 SGHVS and CDR2 FQNEAQ. The CDR3 loop reads CASSERSQGTEAFF. The CDR3 DNA follows: TGTGCCAGCAGCGAAAGGTCCCAAGGCACTGAAGCTTTCTTT.

The chain is built from TRBV11-3 and TRBJ2-5, with D tentatively TRBD1 or TRBD2 (5 bases each). The CDR3 contains 16 residues. The V gene lost 3 bases and the J gene lost 0 bases, with 14 bases spanning the gap. Germline-derived CDR1 and CDR2 are SGHNT and YENEEA. CDR3 coding DNA: TGTGCCAGCAGCTTCGCCGGGGCCATGTACCAAGAGACCCAGTACTTC. This encodes CASSFAGAMYQETQYF.

The chain combines TRBV5-4 with TRBJ2-7, with 8 bases identical to TRBD1. The CDR3 has 16 residues. In germline, CDR1 is SGHNT, CDR2 YYREEE (reference sequence). Trimming took 0 bases from V and 0 from J; bases not matched to a gene: 5. CDR3 amino acids: CASSLGGQGNSYEQYF. The CDR3, as DNA: TGTGCCAGCAGCTTGGGTGGACAGGGAAACTCCTACGAGCAGTACTTC.